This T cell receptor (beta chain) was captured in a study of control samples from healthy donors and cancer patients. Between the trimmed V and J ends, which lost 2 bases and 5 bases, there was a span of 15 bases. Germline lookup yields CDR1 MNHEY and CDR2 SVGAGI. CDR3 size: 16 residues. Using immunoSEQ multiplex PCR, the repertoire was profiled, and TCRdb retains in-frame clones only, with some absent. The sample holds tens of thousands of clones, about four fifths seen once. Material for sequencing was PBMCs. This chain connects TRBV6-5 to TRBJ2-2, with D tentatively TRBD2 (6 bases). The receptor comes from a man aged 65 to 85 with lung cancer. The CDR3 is CASSYTRAGSTGELFF. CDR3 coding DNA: TGTGCCAGCAGTTACACTAGGGCGGGGTCTACCGGGGAGCTGTTTTTT.